These 2 T cell receptor beta chains share one sample of origin, sequenced in a study of blood T cell repertoires in COVID-19. Data came from immunoSEQ multiplex PCR; TCRdb stores just in-frame clones and leaves some out. Of fewer than 150,000 clones listed, around 78% were seen once; the top ten hold 10% to 12%. Sequences were obtained from peripheral blood. The receptors shown here come from a human donor in a cohort sampled during active COVID-19.

The gene calls are TRBV7-9 and TRBJ2-5; D call uncertain. The CDR3 has 12 residues. The V end was cut by 5 bases, the J end by 10 bases, with 14 bases between. Germline V CDR1 and CDR2: SEHNR, FQNEAQ (reference sequence). The CDR3 DNA reads TGTGCCAGCAGCGCCAGTCTAGGATACCAGTACTTC. As protein: CASSASLGYQYF.

The chain links TRBV5-1 to TRBJ2-7, with D perhaps matching TRBD1 (6 bases). Germline values: CDR1 SGHRS, CDR2 YFSETQ. There are 14 residues in the CDR3. V was shortened by 3 bases and J by 2 bases, with 12 bases between the two germline ends. The CDR3 reads CASSSGVSTYEQYF. DNA of the CDR3: TGCGCCAGCAGCTCAGGGGTTTCCACCTACGAGCAGTACTTC.